Below are 12 T cell receptor beta chains sequenced from a single sample in a study of early stage breast cancer tumors. TCRdb keeps only in-frame clones here, not all; method: immunoSEQ multiplex PCR. The data contain 3,000 or so clones, under 70% of them singletons. Sequenced: breast tumor tissue. Receptors were obtained from a person aged 40 to 50 with breast cancer.

This chain joins TRBV4-1 and TRBJ2-2, with D possibly TRBD2 on 6 matching bases. The CDR3 runs to 14 residues. The ends were cut back, 1 base at V and 5 bases at J, with 8 bases in the middle. The germline CDR1 and CDR2 sequences are MGHRA and YSYEKL. CDR3 loop: CASSQVGGTGELFF. DNA for the CDR3: TGCGCCAGCAGCCAAGTTGGAGGGACCGGGGAGCTGTTTTTT.

V is TRBV28 and J is TRBJ2-6; 7 bases are shared with TRBD1. The trim removed 6 bases at V and 0 bases at J, leaving 5 bases unmatched. The CDR3 is made up of 16 amino acids. Germline V gives CDR1 MDHEN, CDR2 SYDVKM. CDR3 region: CASSQGESSGANVLTF. In nucleotides, the CDR3 is TGTGCCAGCAGCCAGGGGGAGAGCTCTGGGGCCAACGTCCTGACTTTC.

The chain carries TRBV4-2 and TRBJ1-3; D gene unclear. Germline V gives CDR1 LGHNA, CDR2 YNFKEQ. The V end lost 6 bases, the J end lost 0 bases, and 6 bases lay between the germline ends. The CDR3 length is 13 residues. The DNA of the CDR3 is TGTGCCAGCAGTCCCCCCTCTGGAAACACCATATATTTT. It translates to CASSPPSGNTIYF.

The chain employs TRBV5-1 and TRBJ1-4; the match to TRBD1 covers 8 bases. Germline V gene sequence: CDR1 SGHRS, CDR2 YFSETQ. V was pared by 1 base and J by 1 base, with 6 bases of the junction left unmatched. The CDR3 totals 17 residues. CDR3: CASSLRGRGRTNEKLFF. CDR3 nucleotides: TGCGCCAGCAGCTTGCGGGGCAGGGGGCGAACTAATGAAAAACTGTTTTTT.

This sequence joins TRBV10-1 and TRBJ1-1; D not resolved. The CDR3 runs to 11 residues. V was shortened by 2 bases and J by 10 bases, with 8 bases between the two germline ends. Per the germline V gene, CDR1 is WNHNN and CDR2 is SYGVQD (reference sequence). The CDR3 is CASSEGGRAFF. The CDR3 region has the DNA TGCGCCAGCAGTGAGGGAGGCAGAGCTTTCTTT.

The chain employs TRBV7-9 and TRBJ1-1; possible D gene TRBD1, 5 bases. CDR3 length equals 13 residues. V lost 7 bases to trimming and J lost 3 bases, with 12 bases between them. CDR1 is SEHNR, CDR2 FQNEAQ, per germline (reference sequence). This CDR3 is CASIEGGDTEAFF. The DNA of the CDR3 is TGTGCCAGCATTGAGGGAGGGGACACTGAAGCTTTCTTT. The whole variable domain, filled in from reference TRBV7-9 and TRBJ1-1, reads DTGVSQNPRHKITKRGQNVTFRCDPISEHNRLYWYRQTLGQGPEFLTYFQNEAQLEKSRLLSDRFSAERPKGSFSTLEIQRTEQGDSAMYLCASIEGGDTEAFFGQGTRLTVV.

V is TRBV5-5 and J is TRBJ2-7, with D possibly TRBD2 on 6 matching bases. In germline, CDR1 is SGHKS, CDR2 YYEKEE (reference sequence). There are 15 residues in the CDR3. The germline V and J ends were trimmed by 0 bases and 2 bases, with 12 bases remaining between them. CDR3 amino acids: CASSLAPRGTYEQYF. Here the CDR3 DNA reads TGTGCCAGCAGCTTGGCGCCTCGCGGGACCTACGAGCAGTACTTC.

This clone is large (0.1 to 1%) by share. The rearrangement links TRBV19 to TRBJ2-1; D remains ambiguous. Germline V CDR1 and CDR2: LNHDA, SQIVND (reference sequence). The ends were cut back, 5 bases at V and 4 bases at J, with 6 bases in the middle. The CDR3 covers 12 residues. CDR3 sequence: CASSPKYNEQFF. CDR3 sequence (DNA): TGTGCCAGTAGTCCAAAGTACAATGAGCAGTTCTTC.

The chain uses TRBV30 and TRBJ1-5; a weak D match, TRBD1 (5 bases). Looked up from germline, CDR1 is GTSNPN and CDR2 is SVGIG (reference sequence). V was cut by 1 base and J by 7 bases, with 11 bases left in between. The CDR3 consists of 13 residues. Here the CDR3 reads CAWSAGGDQPQHF. The CDR3, as DNA: TGTGCCTGGAGTGCTGGGGGAGACCAGCCCCAGCATTTT.

The V gene is TRBV13, the J gene TRBJ1-1, with 9 nucleotides matching TRBD1. V was pared by 4 bases and J by 0 bases, with 6 bases of the junction left unmatched. Germline V gene lookup returns CDR1 PRHDT and CDR2 FYEKMQ (reference sequence). This CDR3 has 16 residues. CDR3 loop: CASSSGTGLMNTEAFF. The CDR3 bases are TGTGCCAGCAGCTCCGGGACAGGGTTGATGAACACTGAAGCTTTCTTT.

This clone came up once. This rearrangement joins TRBV6-5 to TRBJ2-1; D remains unclear. The V end was cut by 0 bases, the J end by 0 bases, with 6 bases between. Germline V gene sequence: CDR1 MNHEY, CDR2 SVGAGI. The CDR3 totals 15 residues. Here the CDR3 DNA reads TGTGCCAGCAGTTACTCGGCATTCTCCTACAATGAGCAGTTCTTC. Its protein is CASSYSAFSYNEQFF.

Only a few counts were recorded for this clone. This chain uses TRBV7-8 with TRBJ2-3, with D unresolved. This CDR3 contains 17 residues. CDR1 SGHVS and CDR2 FQNEAQ come from the germline V gene. V was cut by 0 bases and J by 2 bases, with 15 bases left in between. CDR3 DNA: TGTGCCAGCAGCTTAGCCTCCCGATCCGACCCCACAGATACGCAGTATTTT. Its translation: CASSLASRSDPTDTQYF.